This T cell receptor beta chain was retrieved from a study of CD8 T cells in Susac syndrome. The CDR3 totals 13 residues. Germline-derived CDR1 and CDR2 are SGHTA and FQGNSA. V was clipped by 6 bases and J by 6 bases; unmatched bases: 5. After extraction with the RNeasy kit, roughly 0.45 to 1 ug of the RNA was reverse transcribed using random hexamers. From the immunoSEQ multiplex PCR reads, TCRdb called clonotypes with MiXCR, one entry per CDR3 protein. The profile shows approximately 170,000 distinct CDR3 sequences, around 93% of them singletons. Matched for age and sex, the controls were healthy donors.

V gene TRBV7-2 combines with J gene TRBJ2-3; TRBD1 matches 8 bases. The TCR comes from a human donor in good health. Material: CD4+ T cells from PBMCs. CDR3 nucleotides: TGTGCCAGCAGTTTCTACAGGGGGGATACGCAGTATTTT. It codes for CASSFYRGDTQYF.